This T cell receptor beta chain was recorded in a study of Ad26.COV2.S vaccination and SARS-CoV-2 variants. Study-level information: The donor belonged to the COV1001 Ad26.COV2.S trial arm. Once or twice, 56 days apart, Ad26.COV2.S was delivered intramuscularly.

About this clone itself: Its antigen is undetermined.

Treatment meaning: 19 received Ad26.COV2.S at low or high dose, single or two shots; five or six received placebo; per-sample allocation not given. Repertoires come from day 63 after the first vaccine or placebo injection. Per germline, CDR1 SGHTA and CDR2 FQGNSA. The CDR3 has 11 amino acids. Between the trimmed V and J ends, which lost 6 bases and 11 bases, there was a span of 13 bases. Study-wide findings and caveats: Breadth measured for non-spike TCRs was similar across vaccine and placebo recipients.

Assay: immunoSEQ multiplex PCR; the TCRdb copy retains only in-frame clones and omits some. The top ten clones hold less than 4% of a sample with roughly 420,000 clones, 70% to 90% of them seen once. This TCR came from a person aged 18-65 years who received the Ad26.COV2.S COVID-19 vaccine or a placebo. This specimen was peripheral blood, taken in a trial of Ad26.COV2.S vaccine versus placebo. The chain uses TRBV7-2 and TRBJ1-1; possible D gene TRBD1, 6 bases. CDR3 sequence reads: CASSVRDNAFF. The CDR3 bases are TGTGCCAGCAGTGTGCGGGACAATGCTTTCTTT.